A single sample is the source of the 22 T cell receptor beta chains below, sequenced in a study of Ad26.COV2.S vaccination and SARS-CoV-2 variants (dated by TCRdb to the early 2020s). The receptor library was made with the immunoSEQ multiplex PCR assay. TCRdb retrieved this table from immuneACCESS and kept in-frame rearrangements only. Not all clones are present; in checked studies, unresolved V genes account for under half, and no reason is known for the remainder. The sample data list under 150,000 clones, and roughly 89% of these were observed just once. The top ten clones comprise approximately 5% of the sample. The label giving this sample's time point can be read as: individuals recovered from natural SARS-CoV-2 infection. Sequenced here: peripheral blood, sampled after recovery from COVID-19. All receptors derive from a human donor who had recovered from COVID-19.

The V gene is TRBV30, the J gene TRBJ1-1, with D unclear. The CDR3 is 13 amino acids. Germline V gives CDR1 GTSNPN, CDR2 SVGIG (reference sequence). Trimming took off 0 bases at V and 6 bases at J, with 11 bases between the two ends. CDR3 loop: CAWSVTLAAEAFF. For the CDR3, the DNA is TGTGCCTGGAGTGTAACATTGGCAGCTGAAGCTTTCTTT.

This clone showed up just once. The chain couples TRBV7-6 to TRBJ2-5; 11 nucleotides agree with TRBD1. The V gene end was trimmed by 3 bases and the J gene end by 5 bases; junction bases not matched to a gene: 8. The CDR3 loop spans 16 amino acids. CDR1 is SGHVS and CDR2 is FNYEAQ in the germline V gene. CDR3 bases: TGTGCCAGCAGCTTCCTCCGGGACAGGGGGATTGAGACCCAGTACTTC. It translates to CASSFLRDRGIETQYF.

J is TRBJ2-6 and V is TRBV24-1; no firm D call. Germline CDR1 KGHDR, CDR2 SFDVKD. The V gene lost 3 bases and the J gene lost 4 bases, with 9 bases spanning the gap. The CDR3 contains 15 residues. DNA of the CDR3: TGTGCCACCAGTGATGGATCAGTCGGGGCCAACGTCCTGACTTTC. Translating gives CATSDGSVGANVLTF.

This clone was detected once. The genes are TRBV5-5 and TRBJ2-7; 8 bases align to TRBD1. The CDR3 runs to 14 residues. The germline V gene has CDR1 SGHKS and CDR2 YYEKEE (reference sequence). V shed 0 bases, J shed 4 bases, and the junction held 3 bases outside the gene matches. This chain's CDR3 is CASSLAQGGYEQYF. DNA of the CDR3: TGTGCCAGCAGCTTGGCACAGGGGGGTTACGAGCAGTACTTC.

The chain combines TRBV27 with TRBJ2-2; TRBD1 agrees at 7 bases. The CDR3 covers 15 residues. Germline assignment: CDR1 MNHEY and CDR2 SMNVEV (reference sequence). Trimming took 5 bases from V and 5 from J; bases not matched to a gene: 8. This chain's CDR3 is CASSLWDSRTGELFF. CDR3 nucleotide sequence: TGTGCCAGCAGTCTCTGGGACAGCAGAACCGGGGAGCTGTTTTTT.

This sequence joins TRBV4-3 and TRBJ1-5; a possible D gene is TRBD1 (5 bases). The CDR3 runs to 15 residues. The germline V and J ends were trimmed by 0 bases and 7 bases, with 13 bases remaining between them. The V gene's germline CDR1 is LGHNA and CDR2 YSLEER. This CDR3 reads CASSQDRQGGQPQHF. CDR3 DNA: TGCGCCAGCAGCCAAGACCGCCAGGGCGGCCAGCCCCAGCATTTT.

The CDR3 is CASSERAVGSYEQYF. CDR3 bases: TGTGCCAGCAGTGAACGGGCCGTGGGGAGCTACGAGCAGTACTTC. This chain uses TRBV6-1 with TRBJ2-7; D is possibly TRBD2 (5 bases). The CDR3 is made up of 15 amino acids. CDR1 is MNHNS, CDR2 SASEGT, per germline. V was clipped by 2 bases and J by 3 bases, with 14 bases between them.

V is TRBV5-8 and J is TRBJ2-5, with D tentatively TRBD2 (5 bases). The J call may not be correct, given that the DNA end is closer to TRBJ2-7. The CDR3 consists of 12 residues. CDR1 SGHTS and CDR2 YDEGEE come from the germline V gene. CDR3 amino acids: CASSYFRGEQYF. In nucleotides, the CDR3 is TGTGCCAGCAGCTATTTCCGGGGCGAGCAGTACTTC.

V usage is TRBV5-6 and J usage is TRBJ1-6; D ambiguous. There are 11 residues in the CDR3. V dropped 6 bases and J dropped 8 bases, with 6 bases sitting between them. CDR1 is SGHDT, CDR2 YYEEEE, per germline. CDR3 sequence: CASTTDSPLHF. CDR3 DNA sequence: TGTGCCAGCACCACCGATTCACCCCTCCACTTT.

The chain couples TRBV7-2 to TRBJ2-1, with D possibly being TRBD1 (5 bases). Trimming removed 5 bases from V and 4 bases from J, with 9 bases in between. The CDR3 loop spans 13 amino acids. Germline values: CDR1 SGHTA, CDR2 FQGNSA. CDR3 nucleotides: TGTGCCAGCAGCCAGGGATATTACAATGAGCAGTTCTTC. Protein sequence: CASSQGYYNEQFF.

The CDR3 protein is CASIPGWGGNQPQHF. The CDR3 bases are TGTGCCAGTATTCCAGGGTGGGGAGGCAATCAGCCCCAGCATTTT. The J gene is TRBJ1-5, the V gene TRBV19; tentative D call: TRBD1 (5 bases). This CDR3 contains 15 residues. Trimming shortened V by 7 bases and J by 2 bases, and 15 bases separated the two germline ends. Germline V gene sequence: CDR1 LNHDA, CDR2 SQIVND (reference sequence).

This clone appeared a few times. CDR3 nucleotide sequence: TGTGCCAGCAGCCAAAGCAGGGATCTAAGCCTCCGGGGGTCCTACAATGAGCAGTTCTTC. Translation: CASSQSRDLSLRGSYNEQFF. The chain has TRBV3-1 (or the pseudogene TRBV3-2) and TRBJ2-1, with a tentative D call TRBD2 (6 bases). From germline, CDR1 is LGHDT and CDR2 YNNKEL (reference sequence). V was pared by 2 bases and J by 1 base, with 24 bases between. This CDR3 is built from 20 residues.

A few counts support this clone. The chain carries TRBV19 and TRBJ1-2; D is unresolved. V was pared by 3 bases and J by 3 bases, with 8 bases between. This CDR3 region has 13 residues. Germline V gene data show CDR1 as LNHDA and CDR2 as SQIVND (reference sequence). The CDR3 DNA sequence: TGTGCCAGTAGTATGTATGGGGACTATGGCTACACCTTC. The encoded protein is CASSMYGDYGYTF.

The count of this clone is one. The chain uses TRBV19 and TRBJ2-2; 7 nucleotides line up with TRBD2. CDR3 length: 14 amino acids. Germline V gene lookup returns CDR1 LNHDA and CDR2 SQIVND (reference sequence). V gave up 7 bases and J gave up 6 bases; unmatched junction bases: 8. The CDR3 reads CASTSLGGAGELFF. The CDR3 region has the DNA TGTGCCAGTACCTCATTGGGGGGGGCCGGGGAGCTGTTTTTT.

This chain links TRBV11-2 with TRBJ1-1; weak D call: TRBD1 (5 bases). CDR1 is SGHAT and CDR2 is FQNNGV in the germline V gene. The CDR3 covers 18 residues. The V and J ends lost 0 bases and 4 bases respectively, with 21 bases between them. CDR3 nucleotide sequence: TGTGCCAGCAGCTTAGAAGGTTTTGGAGGTTTGGGGGGCACTGAAGCTTTCTTT. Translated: CASSLEGFGGLGGTEAFF.

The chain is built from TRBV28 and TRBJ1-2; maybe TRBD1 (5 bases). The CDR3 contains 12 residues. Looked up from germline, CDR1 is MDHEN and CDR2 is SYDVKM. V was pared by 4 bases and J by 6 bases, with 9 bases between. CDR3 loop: CASSSWDDGYTF. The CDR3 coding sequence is TGTGCCAGCAGTTCTTGGGACGATGGCTACACCTTC.

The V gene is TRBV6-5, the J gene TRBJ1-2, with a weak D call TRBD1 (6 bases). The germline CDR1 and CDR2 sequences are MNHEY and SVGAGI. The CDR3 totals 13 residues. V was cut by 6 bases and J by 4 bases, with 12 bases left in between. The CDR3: CASSLQGFYGYTF. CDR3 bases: TGTGCCAGCAGCCTTCAGGGGTTCTATGGCTACACCTTC.

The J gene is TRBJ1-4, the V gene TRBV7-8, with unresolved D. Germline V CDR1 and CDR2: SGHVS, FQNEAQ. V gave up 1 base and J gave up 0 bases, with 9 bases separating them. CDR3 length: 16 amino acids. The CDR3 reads CASSLERAPTNEKLFF. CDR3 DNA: TGTGCCAGCAGCTTAGAGAGGGCGCCAACTAATGAAAAACTGTTTTTT.

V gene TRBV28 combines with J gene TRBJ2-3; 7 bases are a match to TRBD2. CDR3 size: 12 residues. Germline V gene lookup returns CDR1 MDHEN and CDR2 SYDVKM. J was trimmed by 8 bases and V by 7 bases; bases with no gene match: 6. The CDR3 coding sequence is TGTGCCAGCACGACCCGGGGGGTTACGCAGTATTTT. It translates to CASTTRGVTQYF.

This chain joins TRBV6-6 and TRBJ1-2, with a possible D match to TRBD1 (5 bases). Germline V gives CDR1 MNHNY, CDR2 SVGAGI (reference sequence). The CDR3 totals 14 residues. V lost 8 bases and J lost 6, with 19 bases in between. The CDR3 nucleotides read TGTGCCAGCCACCCCCGGGACCGGTTCGATGGCTACACCTTC. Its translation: CASHPRDRFDGYTF.

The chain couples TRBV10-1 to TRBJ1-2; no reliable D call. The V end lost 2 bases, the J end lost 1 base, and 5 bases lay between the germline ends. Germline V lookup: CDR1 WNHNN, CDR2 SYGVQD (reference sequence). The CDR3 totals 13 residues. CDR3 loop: CASSEIHNYGYTF. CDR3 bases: TGCGCCAGCAGTGAGATCCATAACTATGGCTACACCTTC.

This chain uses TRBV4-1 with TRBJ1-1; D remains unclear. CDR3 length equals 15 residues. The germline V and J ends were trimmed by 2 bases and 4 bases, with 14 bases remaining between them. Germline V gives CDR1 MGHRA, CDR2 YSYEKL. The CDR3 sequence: CASSQMLMGTTEAFF. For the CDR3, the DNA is TGCGCCAGCAGCCAAATGCTCATGGGCACCACTGAAGCTTTCTTT.